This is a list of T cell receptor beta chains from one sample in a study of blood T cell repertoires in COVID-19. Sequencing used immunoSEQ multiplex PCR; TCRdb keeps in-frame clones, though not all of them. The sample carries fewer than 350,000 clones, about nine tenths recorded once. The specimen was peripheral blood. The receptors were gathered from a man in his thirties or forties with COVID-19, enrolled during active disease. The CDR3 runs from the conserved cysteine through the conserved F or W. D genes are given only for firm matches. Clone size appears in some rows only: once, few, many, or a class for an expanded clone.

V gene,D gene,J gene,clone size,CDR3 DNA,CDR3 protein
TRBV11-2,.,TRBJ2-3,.,TGTGCCAGCAGCTTAGCGGGGTACACAGATACGCAGTATTTT,CASSLAGYTDTQYF
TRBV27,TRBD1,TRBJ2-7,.,TGTGCCACCGCCCGGGACAGGGGGCCCTCCTACGAGCAGTACTTC,CATARDRGPSYEQYF
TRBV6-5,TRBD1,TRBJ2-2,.,TGTGCCAGCAGAGGGGGCTTGAACACCGGGGAGCTGTTTTTT,CASRGGLNTGELFF
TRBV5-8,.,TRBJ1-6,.,TGTGCCAGCAGCCCCGGGGGGAGCTCCTATAATTCACCCCTCCACTTT,CASSPGGSSYNSPLHF
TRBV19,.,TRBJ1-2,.,TGTGCCAGTAGAGGGGAGGGGAATAACTATGGCTACACCTTC,CASRGEGNNYGYTF
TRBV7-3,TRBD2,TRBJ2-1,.,TGTGCCAGCAGCTACGCCCCGGGACTAGCCTACAATGAGCAGTTCTTC,CASSYAPGLAYNEQFF
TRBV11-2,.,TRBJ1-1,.,TGTGCCAGCAGCCTTAACAGGGTTGAAGCTTTCTTT,CASSLNRVEAFF
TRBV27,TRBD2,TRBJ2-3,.,TGTGCCAGCACCGGACTAGCGGGGGCCCTCTCTAGCACAGATACGCAGTATTTT,CASTGLAGALSSTDTQYF
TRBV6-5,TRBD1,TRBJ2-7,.,TGTGCCAGCAGGTCAGGAGCAGGGGGTATTAACGAGCAGTACTTC,CASRSGAGGINEQYF
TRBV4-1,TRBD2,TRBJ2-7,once,TGCGCCAGCAGCCAAGATCGAGCGGGAACCCTCCTTGGGCAGTACTTC,CASSQDRAGTLLGQYF